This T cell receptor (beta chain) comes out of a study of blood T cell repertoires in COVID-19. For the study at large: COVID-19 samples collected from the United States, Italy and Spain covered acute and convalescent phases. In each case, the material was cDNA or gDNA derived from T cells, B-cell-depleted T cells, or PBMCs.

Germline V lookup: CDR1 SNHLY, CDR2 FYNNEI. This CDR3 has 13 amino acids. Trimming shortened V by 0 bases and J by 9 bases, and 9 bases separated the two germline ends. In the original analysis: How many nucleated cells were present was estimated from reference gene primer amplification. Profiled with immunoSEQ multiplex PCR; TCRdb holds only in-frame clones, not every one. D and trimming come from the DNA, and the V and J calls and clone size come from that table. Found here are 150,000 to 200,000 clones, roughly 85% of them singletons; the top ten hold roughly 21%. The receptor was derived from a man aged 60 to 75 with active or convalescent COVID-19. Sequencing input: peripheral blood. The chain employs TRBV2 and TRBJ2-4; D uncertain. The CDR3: CASSEALRLIQYF. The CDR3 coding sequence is TGTGCCAGCAGTGAAGCGTTGCGACTCATTCAGTACTTC.